This T cell receptor (beta chain) was sequenced for a study of T cell repertoires in cytomegalovirus infection. Study at large: Selected CMV epitopes included recently identified HLA-C-restricted ones as well as well-studied HLA-B-restricted ones. Public TCR beta signatures indicated both CMV infection and matching HLA type. General observations from the study: Adding up the frequency of public TCR beta families identified people who carried CMV plus the relevant HLA. HLA-C-restricted TCR beta clonotypes specific for CMV led the ex vivo response.

Worth noting for this clonotype: What it recognizes is unknown.

TCRdb ran MiXCR on the reads and lists one entry per CDR3 protein. The table has about 890,000 distinct CDR3 sequences, less than 40% seen once; the top ten hold over 12%. The CDR3 is made up of 18 amino acids. The germline CDR1 and CDR2 sequences are SEHNR and FQNEAQ (reference sequence). V was cut by 5 bases and J by 3 bases, with 25 bases left in between. The clonotype originates from a human donor in good health (CMV status not recorded). Some clones in this sample may be carry-over from other donors' samples. The chain combines TRBV7-9 with TRBJ2-5; TRBD2 is a possible D gene (6 bases). This specimen was cultured CD8+ T cells from PBMCs, taken from culture after CMV antigen stimulation. The chain's CDR3 is CASSQRGARGIPEETQYF. In nucleotides, the CDR3 is TGTGCCAGCAGCCAGAGGGGTGCCCGGGGGATACCTGAAGAGACCCAGTACTTC.